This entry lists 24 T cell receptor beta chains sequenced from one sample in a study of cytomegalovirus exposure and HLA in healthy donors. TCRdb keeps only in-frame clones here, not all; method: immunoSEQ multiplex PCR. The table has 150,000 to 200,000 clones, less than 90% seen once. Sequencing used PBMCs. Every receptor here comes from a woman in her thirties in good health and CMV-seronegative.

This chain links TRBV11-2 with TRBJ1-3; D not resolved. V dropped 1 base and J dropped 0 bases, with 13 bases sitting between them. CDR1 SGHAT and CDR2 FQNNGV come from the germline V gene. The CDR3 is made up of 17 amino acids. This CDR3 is CASSLGAGRISGNTIYF. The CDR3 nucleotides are TGTGCCAGCAGCTTAGGTGCCGGACGGATCTCTGGAAACACCATATATTTT.

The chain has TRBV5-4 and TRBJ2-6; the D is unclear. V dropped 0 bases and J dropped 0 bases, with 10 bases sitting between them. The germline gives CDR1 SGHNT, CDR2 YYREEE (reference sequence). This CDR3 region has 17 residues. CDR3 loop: CASSLGATSSGANVLTF. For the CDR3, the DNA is TGTGCCAGCAGCTTGGGGGCTACCAGCTCTGGGGCCAACGTCCTGACTTTC.

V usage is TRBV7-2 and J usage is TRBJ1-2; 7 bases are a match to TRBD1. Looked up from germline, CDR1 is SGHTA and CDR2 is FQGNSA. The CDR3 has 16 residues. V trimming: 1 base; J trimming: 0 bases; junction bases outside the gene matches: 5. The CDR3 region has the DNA TGTGCCAGCAGCTTAGGAGGGACAGAAGCTAACTATGGCTACACCTTC. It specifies CASSLGGTEANYGYTF.

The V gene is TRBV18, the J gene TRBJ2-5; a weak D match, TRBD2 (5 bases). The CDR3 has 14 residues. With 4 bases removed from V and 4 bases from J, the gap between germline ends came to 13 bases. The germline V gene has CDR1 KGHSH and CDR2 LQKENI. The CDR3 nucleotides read TGTGCCAGCTCACAGAGAGGGCTCGGAGAGACCCAGTACTTC. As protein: CASSQRGLGETQYF.

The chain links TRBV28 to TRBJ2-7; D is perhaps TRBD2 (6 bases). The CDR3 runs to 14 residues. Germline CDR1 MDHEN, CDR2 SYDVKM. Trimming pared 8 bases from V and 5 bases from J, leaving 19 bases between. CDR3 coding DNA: TGTGCCAGCTCTCCTCCACCGAGGAGGGACGAGCAGTACTTC. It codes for CASSPPPRRDEQYF.

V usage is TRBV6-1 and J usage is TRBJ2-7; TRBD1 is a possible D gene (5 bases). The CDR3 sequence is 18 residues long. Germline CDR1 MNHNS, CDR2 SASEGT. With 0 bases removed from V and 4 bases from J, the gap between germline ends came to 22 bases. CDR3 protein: CASSEAHQGFLLSYEQYF. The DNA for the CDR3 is TGTGCCAGCAGTGAAGCACACCAGGGTTTTCTACTCTCATACGAGCAGTACTTC.

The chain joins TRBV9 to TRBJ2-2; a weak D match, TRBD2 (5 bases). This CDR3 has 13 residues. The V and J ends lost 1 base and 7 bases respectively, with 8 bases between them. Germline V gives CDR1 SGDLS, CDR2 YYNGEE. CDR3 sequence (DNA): TGTGCCAGCAGCGTAACCGGGGACGGGGAGCTGTTTTTT. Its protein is CASSVTGDGELFF.

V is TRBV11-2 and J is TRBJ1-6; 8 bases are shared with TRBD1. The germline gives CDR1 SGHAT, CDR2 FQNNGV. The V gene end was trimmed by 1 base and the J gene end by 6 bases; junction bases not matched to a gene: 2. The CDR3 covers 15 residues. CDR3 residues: CASSLAGQGNSPLHF. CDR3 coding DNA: TGTGCCAGCAGCTTAGCCGGACAGGGTAATTCACCCCTCCACTTT.

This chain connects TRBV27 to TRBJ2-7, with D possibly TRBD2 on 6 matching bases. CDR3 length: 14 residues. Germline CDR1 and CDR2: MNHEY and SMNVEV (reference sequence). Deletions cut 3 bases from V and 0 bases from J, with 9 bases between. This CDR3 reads CASSFSGSSYEQYF. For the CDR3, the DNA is TGTGCCAGCAGTTTTAGCGGTAGCTCCTACGAGCAGTACTTC.

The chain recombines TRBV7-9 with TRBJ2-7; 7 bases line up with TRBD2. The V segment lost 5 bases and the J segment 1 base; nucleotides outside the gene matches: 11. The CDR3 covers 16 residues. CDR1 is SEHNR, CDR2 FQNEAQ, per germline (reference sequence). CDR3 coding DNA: TGTGCCAGCAGCAAGACCGGGACTACGAATTCCTACGAGCAGTACTTC. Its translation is CASSKTGTTNSYEQYF.

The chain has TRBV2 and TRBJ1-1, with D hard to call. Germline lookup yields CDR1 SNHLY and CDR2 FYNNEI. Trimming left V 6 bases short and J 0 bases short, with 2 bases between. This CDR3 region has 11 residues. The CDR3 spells CASSMNTEAFF. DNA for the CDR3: TGTGCCAGCAGCATGAACACTGAAGCTTTCTTT.

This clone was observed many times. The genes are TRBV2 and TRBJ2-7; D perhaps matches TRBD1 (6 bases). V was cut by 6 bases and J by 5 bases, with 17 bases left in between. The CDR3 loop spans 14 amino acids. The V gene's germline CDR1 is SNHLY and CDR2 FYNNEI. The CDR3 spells CASRANPRGHEQYF. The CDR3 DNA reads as TGTGCCAGCAGGGCAAACCCCAGGGGCCACGAGCAGTACTTC.

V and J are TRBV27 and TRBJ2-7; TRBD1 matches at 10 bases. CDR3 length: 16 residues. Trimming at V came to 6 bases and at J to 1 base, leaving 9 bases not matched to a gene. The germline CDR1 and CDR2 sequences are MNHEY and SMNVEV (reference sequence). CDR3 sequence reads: CASRERQGAFSYEQYF. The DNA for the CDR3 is TGTGCCAGCAGAGAAAGACAGGGGGCTTTTTCCTACGAGCAGTACTTC.

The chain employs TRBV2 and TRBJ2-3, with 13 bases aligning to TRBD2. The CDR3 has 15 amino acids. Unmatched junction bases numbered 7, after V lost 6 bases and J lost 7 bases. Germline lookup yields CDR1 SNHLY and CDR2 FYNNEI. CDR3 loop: CASRPLAGGSNTQYF. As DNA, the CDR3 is TGTGCCAGCAGGCCACTAGCGGGGGGGTCAAATACGCAGTATTTT. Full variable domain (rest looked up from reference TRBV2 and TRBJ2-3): EPEVTQTPSHQVTQMGQEVILRCVPISNHLYFYWYRQILGQKVEFLVSFYNNEISEKSEIFDDQFSVERPDGSNFTLKIRSTKLEDSAMYFCASRPLAGGSNTQYFGPGTRLTVL.

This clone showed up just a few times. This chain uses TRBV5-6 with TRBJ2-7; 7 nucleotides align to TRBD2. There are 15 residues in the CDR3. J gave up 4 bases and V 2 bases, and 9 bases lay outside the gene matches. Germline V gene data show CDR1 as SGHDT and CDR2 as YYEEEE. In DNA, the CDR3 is TGTGCCAGCAGCTTCGGTCGGGGCGGGAGTTACGAGCAGTACTTC. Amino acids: CASSFGRGGSYEQYF.

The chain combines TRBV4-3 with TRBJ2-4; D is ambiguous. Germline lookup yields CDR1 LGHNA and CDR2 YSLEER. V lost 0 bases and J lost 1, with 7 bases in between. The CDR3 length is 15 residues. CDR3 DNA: TGCGCCAGCAGCCAAGATCCCGGGGCCAAAAACATTCAGTACTTC. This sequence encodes CASSQDPGAKNIQYF.

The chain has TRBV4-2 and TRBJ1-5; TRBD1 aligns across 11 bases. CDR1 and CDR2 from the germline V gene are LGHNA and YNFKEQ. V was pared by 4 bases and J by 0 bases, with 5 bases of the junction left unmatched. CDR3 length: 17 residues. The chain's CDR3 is CASSPSGTGGSNQPQHF. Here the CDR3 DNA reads TGTGCCAGCAGCCCCTCCGGGACAGGGGGTAGCAATCAGCCCCAGCATTTT.

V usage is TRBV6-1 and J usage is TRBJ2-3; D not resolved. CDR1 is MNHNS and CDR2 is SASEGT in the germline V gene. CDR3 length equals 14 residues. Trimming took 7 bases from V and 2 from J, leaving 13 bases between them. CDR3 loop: CASTVGSYTDTQYF. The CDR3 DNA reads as TGTGCCAGCACGGTTGGCAGTTACACAGATACGCAGTATTTT.

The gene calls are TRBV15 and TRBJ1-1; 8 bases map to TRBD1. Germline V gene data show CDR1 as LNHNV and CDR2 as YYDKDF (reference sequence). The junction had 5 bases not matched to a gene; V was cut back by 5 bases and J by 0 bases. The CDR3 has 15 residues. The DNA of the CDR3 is TGTGCCACCAGCGCCCGGACAGGGTTGAACACTGAAGCTTTCTTT. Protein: CATSARTGLNTEAFF.

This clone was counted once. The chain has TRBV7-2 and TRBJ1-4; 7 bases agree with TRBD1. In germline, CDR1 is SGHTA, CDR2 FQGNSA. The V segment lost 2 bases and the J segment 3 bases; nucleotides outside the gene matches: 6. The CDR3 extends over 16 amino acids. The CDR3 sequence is CASSLRGGQANEKLFF. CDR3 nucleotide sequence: TGTGCCAGCAGCTTAAGAGGTGGACAGGCTAATGAAAAACTGTTTTTT.

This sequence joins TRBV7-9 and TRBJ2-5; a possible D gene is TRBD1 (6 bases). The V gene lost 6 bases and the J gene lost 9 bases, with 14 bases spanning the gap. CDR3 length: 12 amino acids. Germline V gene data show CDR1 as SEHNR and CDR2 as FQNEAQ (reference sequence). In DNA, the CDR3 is TGTGCCAGCAGTTGGGGAGAGGGGGCCCAGTACTTC. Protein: CASSWGEGAQYF.

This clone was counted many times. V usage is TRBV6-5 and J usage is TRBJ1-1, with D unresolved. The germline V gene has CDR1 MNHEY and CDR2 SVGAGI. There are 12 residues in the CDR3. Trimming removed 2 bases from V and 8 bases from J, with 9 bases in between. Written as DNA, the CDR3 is TGTGCCAGCAGTTACGCGGGTGGGGAAGCTTTCTTT. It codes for CASSYAGGEAFF.

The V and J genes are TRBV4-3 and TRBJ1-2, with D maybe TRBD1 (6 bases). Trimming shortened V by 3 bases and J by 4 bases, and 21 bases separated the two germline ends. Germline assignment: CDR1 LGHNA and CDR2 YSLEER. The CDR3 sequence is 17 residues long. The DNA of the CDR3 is TGCGCCAGCAGCCAGGACCTGGGGACAACATCAGGCTATGGCTACACCTTC. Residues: CASSQDLGTTSGYGYTF.

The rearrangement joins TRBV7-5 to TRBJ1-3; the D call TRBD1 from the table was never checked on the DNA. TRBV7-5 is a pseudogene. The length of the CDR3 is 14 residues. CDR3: CVRTPVVSGNTIYF. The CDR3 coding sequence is TGTGTCAGAACCCCAGTGGTCTCTGGAAACACCATATATTTT.